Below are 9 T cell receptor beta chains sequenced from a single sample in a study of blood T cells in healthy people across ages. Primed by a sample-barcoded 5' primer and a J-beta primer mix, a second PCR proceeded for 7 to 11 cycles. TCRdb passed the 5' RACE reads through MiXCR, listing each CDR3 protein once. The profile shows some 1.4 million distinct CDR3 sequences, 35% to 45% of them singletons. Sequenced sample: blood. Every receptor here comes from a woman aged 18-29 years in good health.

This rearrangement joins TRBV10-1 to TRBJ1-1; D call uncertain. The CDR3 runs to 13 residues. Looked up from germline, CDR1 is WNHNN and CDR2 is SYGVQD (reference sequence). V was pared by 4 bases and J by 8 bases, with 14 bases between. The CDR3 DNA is TGCGCCAGCAGTGCTAACACGGGTTCCGAAGCTTTCTTT. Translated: CASSANTGSEAFF.

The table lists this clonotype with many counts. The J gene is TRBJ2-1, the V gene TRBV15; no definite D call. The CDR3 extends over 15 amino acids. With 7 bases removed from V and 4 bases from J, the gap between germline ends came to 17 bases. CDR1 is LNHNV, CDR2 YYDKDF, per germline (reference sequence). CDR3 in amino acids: CATTKGELLYNEQFF. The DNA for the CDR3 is TGTGCCACCACTAAAGGCGAACTGCTTTACAATGAGCAGTTCTTC.

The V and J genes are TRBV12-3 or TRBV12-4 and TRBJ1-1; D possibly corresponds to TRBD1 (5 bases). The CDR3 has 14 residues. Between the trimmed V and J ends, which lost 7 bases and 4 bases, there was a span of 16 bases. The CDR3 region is CASTPRDPGTEAFF. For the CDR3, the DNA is TGTGCCAGCACCCCCCGGGACCCAGGCACTGAAGCTTTCTTT.

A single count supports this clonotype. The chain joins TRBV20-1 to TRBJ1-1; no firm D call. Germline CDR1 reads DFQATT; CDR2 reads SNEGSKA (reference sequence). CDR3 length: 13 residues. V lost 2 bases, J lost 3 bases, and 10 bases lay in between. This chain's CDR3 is CSARSGTDTEAFF. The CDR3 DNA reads TGCAGTGCTAGATCAGGAACAGACACTGAAGCTTTCTTT.

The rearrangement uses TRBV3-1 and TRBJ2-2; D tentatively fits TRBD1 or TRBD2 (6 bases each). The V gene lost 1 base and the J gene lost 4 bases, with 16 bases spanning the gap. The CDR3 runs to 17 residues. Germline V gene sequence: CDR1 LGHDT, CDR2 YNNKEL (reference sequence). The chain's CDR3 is CASSQVPRRGTTGELFF. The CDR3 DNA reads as TGTGCCAGCAGCCAAGTCCCTCGGAGGGGGACCACCGGGGAGCTGTTTTTT.

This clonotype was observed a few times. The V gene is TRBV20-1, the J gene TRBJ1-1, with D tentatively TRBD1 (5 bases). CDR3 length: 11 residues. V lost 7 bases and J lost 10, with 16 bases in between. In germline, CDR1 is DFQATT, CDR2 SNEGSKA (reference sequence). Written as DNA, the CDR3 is TGCAGTGTTAGGGGAGGGAGGGGAGCTTTCTTT. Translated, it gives CSVRGGRGAFF.

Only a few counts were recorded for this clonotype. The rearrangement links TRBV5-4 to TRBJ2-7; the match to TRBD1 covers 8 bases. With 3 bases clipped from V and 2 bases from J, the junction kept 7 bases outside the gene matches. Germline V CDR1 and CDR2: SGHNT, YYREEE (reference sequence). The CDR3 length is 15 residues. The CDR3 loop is CASSSPGQVTYEQYF. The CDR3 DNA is TGTGCCAGCAGCTCCCCGGGACAGGTAACCTACGAGCAGTACTTC.

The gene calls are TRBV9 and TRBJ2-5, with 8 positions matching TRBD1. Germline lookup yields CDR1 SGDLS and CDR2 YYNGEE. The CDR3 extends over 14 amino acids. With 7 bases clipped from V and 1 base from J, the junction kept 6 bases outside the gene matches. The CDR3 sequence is CASSSGGIQETQYF. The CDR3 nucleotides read TGTGCCAGCTCGTCAGGGGGCATCCAAGAGACCCAGTACTTC. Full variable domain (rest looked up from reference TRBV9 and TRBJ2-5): DSGVTQTPKHLITATGQRVTLRCSPRSGDLSVYWYQQSLDQGLQFLIQYYNGEERAKGNILERFSAQQFPDLHSELNLSSLELGDSALYFCASSSGGIQETQYFGPGTRLLVL.

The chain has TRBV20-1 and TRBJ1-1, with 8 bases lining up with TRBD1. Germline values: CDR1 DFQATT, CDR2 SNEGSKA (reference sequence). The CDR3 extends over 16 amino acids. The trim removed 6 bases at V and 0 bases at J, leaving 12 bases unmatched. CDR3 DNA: TGCAGTGCAATGGACAGGGCGCCGTCGATGAACACTGAAGCTTTCTTT. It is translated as CSAMDRAPSMNTEAFF.